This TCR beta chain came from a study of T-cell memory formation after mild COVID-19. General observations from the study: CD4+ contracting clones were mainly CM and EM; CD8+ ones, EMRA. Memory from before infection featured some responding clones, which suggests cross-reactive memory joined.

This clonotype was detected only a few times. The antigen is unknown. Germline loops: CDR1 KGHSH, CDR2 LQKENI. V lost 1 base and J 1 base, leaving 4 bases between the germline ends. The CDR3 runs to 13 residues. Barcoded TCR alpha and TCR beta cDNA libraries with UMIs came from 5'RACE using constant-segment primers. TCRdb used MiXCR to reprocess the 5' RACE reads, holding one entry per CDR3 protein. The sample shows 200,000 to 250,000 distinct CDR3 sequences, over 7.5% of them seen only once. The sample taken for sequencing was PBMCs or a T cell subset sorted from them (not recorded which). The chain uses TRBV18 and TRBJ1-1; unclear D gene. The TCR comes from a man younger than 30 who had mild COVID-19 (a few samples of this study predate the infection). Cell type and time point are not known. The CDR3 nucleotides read TGTGCCAGCTCACCACAGTCGAACACTGAAGCTTTCTTT. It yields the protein CASSPQSNTEAFF. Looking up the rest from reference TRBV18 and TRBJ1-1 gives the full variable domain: NAGVMQNPRHLVRRRGQEARLRCSPMKGHSHVYWYRQLPEEGLKFMVYLQKENIIDESGMPKERFSAEFPKEGPSILRIQQVVRGDSAAYFCASSPQSNTEAFFGQGTRLTVV.